The 19 T cell receptor beta chains presented below share a single source sample, sequenced in a study of blood T cell repertoires in COVID-19. TCRdb keeps only in-frame clones here, not all; method: immunoSEQ multiplex PCR. The data contain about 250,000 clones, more than 70% of them seen just once; the ten biggest clones take up 8.5% to 10%. The sequenced sample was peripheral blood. These TCRs come from a man in his forties with active or convalescent COVID-19.

The chain links TRBV24-1 to TRBJ1-5, with D possibly TRBD1 on 6 matching bases. Germline-derived CDR1 and CDR2 are KGHDR and SFDVKD. The CDR3 runs to 14 residues. Trimming shortened V by 7 bases and J by 4 bases, and 13 bases separated the two germline ends. CDR3: CATRGAGANQPQHF. The DNA for the CDR3 is TGTGCCACCAGAGGTGCAGGGGCAAATCAGCCCCAGCATTTT.

The chain combines TRBV29-1 with TRBJ1-2, with D possibly TRBD1 on 5 matching bases. The V gene's germline CDR1 is SQVTM and CDR2 ANQGSEA. V lost 5 bases and J lost 6, with 13 bases in between. The CDR3 spans 12 residues. This CDR3 is CSVLQGTDGYTF. For the CDR3, the DNA is TGCAGCGTTCTCCAGGGTACTGATGGCTACACCTTC. The whole variable domain, filled in from reference TRBV29-1 and TRBJ1-2, reads SAVISQKPSRDICQRGTSLTIQCQVDSQVTMMFWYRQQPGQSLTLIATANQGSEATYESGFVIDKFPISRPNLTFSTLTVSNMSPEDSSIYLCSVLQGTDGYTFGSGTRLTVV.

This chain uses TRBV19 with TRBJ2-6; unclear D gene. V gave up 10 bases and J gave up 0 bases, with 10 bases separating them. Germline V CDR1 and CDR2: LNHDA, SQIVND (reference sequence). This CDR3 contains 14 residues. Written as DNA, the CDR3 is TGTGCCACCGAGGAGATCTCTGGGGCCAACGTCCTGACTTTC. This codes for CATEEISGANVLTF.

The chain combines TRBV7-6 with TRBJ1-3, with D possibly TRBD1 on 5 matching bases. This CDR3 has 15 amino acids. V lost 0 bases and J lost 4, with 10 bases in between. The germline CDR1 and CDR2 sequences are SGHVS and FNYEAQ. CDR3: CASSLAPGSGNTIYF. CDR3 coding DNA: TGTGCCAGCAGCTTAGCTCCAGGGTCGGGAAACACCATATATTTT.

The genes are TRBV24-1 and TRBJ2-3; 12 positions agree with TRBD2. The CDR3 runs 17 residues. CDR1 KGHDR and CDR2 SFDVKD come from the germline V gene. V was clipped by 0 bases and J by 5 bases; unmatched bases: 5. The CDR3 coding sequence is TGTGCCACCAGTGATTTGCATGCTAGCGGGAGGGTAGATACGCAGTATTTT. Protein sequence: CATSDLHASGRVDTQYF.

J is TRBJ1-5 and V is TRBV21-1; the listed D gene, TRBD1, was not tested against the DNA. TRBV21-1 is flagged as a pseudogene. This CDR3 has 16 residues. Here the CDR3 DNA reads TGTGCCAGCAGCAAGGGGGACAACAATAGCAATCAGCCCCAGCATTTT. Translation: CASSKGDNNSNQPQHF.

This chain uses TRBV18 with TRBJ2-7, with D possibly TRBD2 on 6 matching bases. CDR1 is KGHSH and CDR2 is LQKENI in the germline V gene. Trimming pared 2 bases from V and 4 bases from J, leaving 12 bases between. The CDR3 extends over 14 amino acids. CDR3 nucleotide sequence: TGTGCCAGCTCACCAGCCGCGGGAAGGTACGAGCAGTACTTC. Protein: CASSPAAGRYEQYF.

The CDR3 DNA is TGTGCCAGCAGCCCAAACTCCGGGGTGGGTTACAATGAGCAGTTCTTC. It specifies CASSPNSGVGYNEQFF. The chain combines TRBV7-9 with TRBJ2-1, with D possibly matching TRBD2 (5 bases). CDR1 and CDR2 (germline): SEHNR, FQNEAQ (reference sequence). Trimming removed 5 bases at V and 4 bases at J, with 18 bases between. The CDR3 has 16 residues.

This chain links TRBV18 with TRBJ1-1; D is uncertain. V was cut by 1 base and J by 1 base, with 7 bases left in between. Germline V gives CDR1 KGHSH, CDR2 LQKENI. The length of the CDR3 is 14 residues. The CDR3 DNA is TGTGCCAGCTCACCACAGAGGGCGAACACTGAAGCTTTCTTT. It specifies CASSPQRANTEAFF.

The chain links TRBV11-2 to TRBJ2-7, with 7 bases fitting TRBD2. V lost 1 base and J lost 2; bases outside the gene matches: 5. The germline V gene has CDR1 SGHAT and CDR2 FQNNGV. The length of the CDR3 is 15 residues. CDR3 nucleotide sequence: TGTGCCAGCAGCTTAGCCCTAGCGGACCCCTACGAGCAGTACTTC. Translation gives CASSLALADPYEQYF. Variable domain in full (rest from reference TRBV11-2 and TRBJ2-7): EAGVAQSPRYKIIEKRQSVAFWCNPISGHATLYWYQQILGQGPKLLIQFQNNGVVDDSQLPKDRFSAERLKGVDSTLKIQPAKLEDSAVYLCASSLALADPYEQYFGPGTRLTVT.

The chain couples TRBV5-5 to TRBJ1-6; perhaps TRBD1 as D (6 bases). The germline V and J ends were trimmed by 4 bases and 3 bases, with 14 bases remaining between them. The CDR3 is 16 residues long. CDR1 and CDR2 (germline): SGHKS, YYEKEE (reference sequence). In nucleotides, the CDR3 is TGTGCCAGCAGCACAAAACAGGGCGACTATAATTCACCCCTCCACTTT. Protein product: CASSTKQGDYNSPLHF. The whole variable domain, remainder taken from reference TRBV5-5 and TRBJ1-6, is DAGVTQSPTHLIKTRGQQVTLRCSPISGHKSVSWYQQVLGQGPQFIFQYYEKEERGRGNFPDRFSARQFPNYSSELNVNALLLGDSALYLCASSTKQGDYNSPLHFGNGTRLTVT.

The chain links TRBV2 to TRBJ1-2; no clear D. V dropped 0 bases and J dropped 8 bases, with 16 bases sitting between them. The CDR3 runs to 15 residues. Germline V lookup: CDR1 SNHLY, CDR2 FYNNEI. The CDR3 loop is CASSEAQAPLGGYTF. CDR3 DNA sequence: TGTGCCAGCAGTGAAGCGCAGGCCCCCTTGGGCGGCTACACCTTC. Full variable domain (missing parts from reference TRBV2 and TRBJ1-2): EPEVTQTPSHQVTQMGQEVILRCVPISNHLYFYWYRQILGQKVEFLVSFYNNEISEKSEIFDDQFSVERPDGSNFTLKIRSTKLEDSAMYFCASSEAQAPLGGYTFGSGTRLTVV.

This clone came up once. This chain links TRBV5-1 with TRBJ2-2; D perhaps matches TRBD1 (5 bases). Trimming took off 1 base at V and 6 bases at J, with 19 bases between the two ends. There are 17 residues in the CDR3. Germline values: CDR1 SGHRS, CDR2 YFSETQ. CDR3 region: CASSLLVNKGQAGELFF. CDR3 bases: TGCGCCAGCAGCTTGTTGGTCAATAAGGGGCAAGCCGGGGAGCTGTTTTTT. Full variable domain (outside the CDR3, taken from reference TRBV5-1 and TRBJ2-2): KAGVTQTPRYLIKTRGQQVTLSCSPISGHRSVSWYQQTPGQGLQFLFEYFSETQRNKGNFPGRFSGRQFSNSRSEMNVSTLELGDSALYLCASSLLVNKGQAGELFFGEGSRLTVL.

The chain combines TRBV4-2 with TRBJ1-5, with TRBD1 matching 7 bases. Looked up from germline, CDR1 is LGHNA and CDR2 is YNFKEQ. V trimming: 1 base; J trimming: 7 bases; junction bases outside the gene matches: 10. The length of the CDR3 is 16 residues. The DNA for the CDR3 is TGTGCCAGCAGCCAAGGGGGCGGGGACAGCTGGCAGCCCCAGCATTTT. It translates to CASSQGGGDSWQPQHF.

There are many counts of this clone. V is TRBV19 and J is TRBJ1-2; 7 nucleotides line up with TRBD1. The germline gives CDR1 LNHDA, CDR2 SQIVND (reference sequence). V trimming: 7 bases; J trimming: 1 base; junction bases outside the gene matches: 12. This CDR3 has 16 amino acids. The CDR3 is CASKDSGQILNYGYTF. CDR3 DNA: TGTGCCAGTAAAGATTCGGGACAGATTCTTAACTATGGCTACACCTTC.

This clone was picked up a small number of times. J is TRBJ1-4 and V is TRBV7-8; 7 nucleotides align to TRBD1. With 3 bases clipped from V and 5 bases from J, the junction kept 9 bases outside the gene matches. Germline CDR1 is SGHVS and CDR2 is FQNEAQ. This CDR3 has 16 residues. DNA of the CDR3: TGTGCCAGCAGCTTTACCCGGACAGGACCAAATGAAAAACTGTTTTTT. Residues: CASSFTRTGPNEKLFF.

This sequence joins TRBV4-1 and TRBJ2-7, with 8 positions matching TRBD1. Losses at the gene ends were 3 bases for V and 3 bases for J; bases not matched to a gene: 7. CDR3 length: 15 residues. Germline CDR1 MGHRA, CDR2 YSYEKL. The CDR3 DNA is TGCGCCAGCAGCCAGGACCGGGACAGGAACTACGAGCAGTACTTC. It translates to CASSQDRDRNYEQYF.

This rearrangement joins TRBV6-6 to TRBJ2-7, with TRBD2 matching 11 bases. In germline, CDR1 is MNHNY, CDR2 SVGAGI (reference sequence). V shed 6 bases, J shed 2 bases, and the junction held 9 bases outside the gene matches. The CDR3 loop spans 16 amino acids. CDR3 in DNA: TGTGCCAGCAGCCCAGGGGGGACTAGCGGTACCTACGAGCAGTACTTC. Protein sequence: CASSPGGTSGTYEQYF.

The V and J genes are TRBV18 and TRBJ2-3, with 7 bases matching TRBD2. Germline assignment: CDR1 KGHSH and CDR2 LQKENI. Trimming removed 3 bases from V and 0 bases from J; junction bases left unmatched: 6. This CDR3 has 16 residues. The CDR3 spells CASSPFGGGSTDTQYF. Written as DNA, the CDR3 is TGTGCCAGCTCACCCTTCGGCGGGGGTAGCACAGATACGCAGTATTTT. The full variable domain, completed using reference TRBV18 and TRBJ2-3, is NAGVMQNPRHLVRRRGQEARLRCSPMKGHSHVYWYRQLPEEGLKFMVYLQKENIIDESGMPKERFSAEFPKEGPSILRIQQVVRGDSAAYFCASSPFGGGSTDTQYFGPGTRLTVL.